A selection of T cell receptor beta chains follows, all from one sample in a study of beta chain features in type 1 diabetes. Only in-frame clones appear in the TCRdb table, and some are missing; sequencing was by immunoSEQ multiplex PCR. The sample lists more than 150,000 clones, approximately 8.8% seen once, with about 0.65% in the top ten. The sequenced sample consisted of central memory CD4+ T cells from blood. The receptors stem from a woman in her twenties or thirties with type 1 diabetes. The conserved cysteine and the conserved F or W are not part of the CDR3 here.

V gene: TRBV28
J gene: TRBJ2-7
CDR3 protein: ASSSYSYEQY

V gene: TRBV28
J gene: TRBJ2-1
CDR3 protein: ASSRSGSYNEQF

V gene: TRBV28
J gene: TRBJ2-5
CDR3 protein: ASSRDRAETQY

V gene: TRBV5-1
J gene: TRBJ2-5
CDR3 protein: ASSLIGQGETQY

V gene: TRBV5-6
J gene: TRBJ2-5
CDR3 protein: ASSLGGTSGFETQY

V gene: TRBV2
J gene: TRBJ1-5
CDR3 protein: ASSRDSGGSQPQH

V gene: TRBV30
J gene: TRBJ1-4
CDR3 protein: AWKRTGVNEKLF

V gene: TRBV29-1
J gene: TRBJ2-3
CDR3 protein: SIEREWDTQY

V gene: TRBV4-1
J gene: TRBJ2-1
CDR3 protein: ASSQEGGSTGEQF

V gene: TRBV7-2
J gene: TRBJ1-2
CDR3 protein: ASSLFGTGVDYGYT

V gene: TRBV4-1
J gene: TRBJ1-2
CDR3 protein: ASSQNRETHYGYT

V gene: TRBV2
J gene: TRBJ1-2
CDR3 protein: ASSEKGNYGYT

V gene: TRBV4-2
J gene: TRBJ1-4
CDR3 protein: ASAKNGGRAETNEKLF

V gene: TRBV4-2
J gene: TRBJ2-5
CDR3 protein: ASSQERNGGETQY

V gene: TRBV4-2
J gene: TRBJ2-7
CDR3 protein: ASSQELGLAGLEQY

V gene: TRBV6-5
J gene: TRBJ1-1
CDR3 protein: ASSPPGTMVLGAF

V gene: TRBV29-1
J gene: TRBJ2-5
CDR3 protein: SVDNGKETQY

V gene: TRBV20-1
J gene: TRBJ2-7
CDR3 protein: SAPKRSEQY

V gene: TRBV28
J gene: TRBJ1-5
CDR3 protein: ASTGTLGRSQH

V gene: TRBV11-1
J gene: TRBJ2-1
CDR3 protein: ASSFTGTSSYNEQF

V gene: TRBV29-1
J gene: TRBJ1-2
CDR3 protein: SVEPETALYGYT

V gene: TRBV9
J gene: TRBJ2-1
CDR3 protein: ASSVEGLAAYNEQF

V gene: TRBV5-1
J gene: TRBJ1-5
CDR3 protein: ASSAGWRQPQH

V gene: TRBV7-9
J gene: TRBJ2-7
CDR3 protein: ASSLVTGSYEQY

V gene: TRBV5-4
J gene: TRBJ2-5
CDR3 protein: ASTRGTGKETQY

V gene: TRBV13
J gene: TRBJ1-5
CDR3 protein: ASSPPERPQH

V gene: TRBV2
J gene: TRBJ2-3
CDR3 protein: AIAYDTLSTDTQY

V gene: TRBV7-2
J gene: TRBJ1-4
CDR3 protein: ASSSQGVDEKLF

V gene: TRBV27
J gene: TRBJ1-4
CDR3 protein: ASSLSGAGEKLF

V gene: TRBV2
J gene: TRBJ2-5
CDR3 protein: ASSGNSGVQETQY

V gene: TRBV19
J gene: TRBJ1-1
CDR3 protein: ASRNGQWNTEAF

V gene: TRBV5-1
J gene: TRBJ2-3
CDR3 protein: ASSQLAGDPDTQY

V gene: TRBV12-5
J gene: TRBJ2-3
CDR3 protein: ASGSGTSTNTDTQY

V gene: TRBV7-9
J gene: TRBJ2-5
CDR3 protein: ATNPGLAGLGQETQY

V gene: TRBV5-1
J gene: TRBJ2-5
CDR3 protein: ASSLYLQGFQETQY

V gene: TRBV28
J gene: TRBJ2-1
CDR3 protein: ASTLTSGNYNEQF

V gene: TRBV5-1
J gene: TRBJ2-7
CDR3 protein: ASSLLPGPHEQY